This TCR beta chain came from a study of CD8 T cells in Susac syndrome (dated by TCRdb to the late 2010s). For context, the study as a whole: Whether CD8+ T cell activation and differentiation in Susac syndrome was antigen driven was tested using repertoire sequencing. The clonality of the CD8+ T cell repertoire was compared across 12 healthy donors, roughly 14 Susac syndrome patients and fewer than 16 multiple sclerosis patients. General study outcomes and caveats: The TCR sequencing and HLA analysis was acknowledged to have included a relatively small number of individuals.

Remarks on this clonotype: Its antigen has not been determined. No base quality information exists; no much larger clone differs at one position.

The CDR3 starts with the cysteine, ends with the phenylalanine, and has 14 residues. Only CDR3 DNA remains: 42 bases, in frame from the first base. V is shortened by 6 bases, J by 6 bases, and the region joining them spans 17 bases. The germline V gene supplies CDR1 MDHEN and CDR2 SYDVKM. RNA was extracted using the RNeasy kit, and roughly 0.5 to 1 microgram was reverse transcribed with random hexamers. The immunoSEQ multiplex PCR assay, which covers 54 Vbeta and 13 Jbeta segments, was used to amplify TCR beta CDR3 regions. Bias from PCR amplification was corrected by using a synthetic template baseline for primer optimization and for computational correction. Per the original workflow: Reads were annotated to V, D and J genes according to IMGT and were analyzed with immunoSEQ Analyzer, with only productive sequences retained. Clonality was computed as one minus Shannon entropy normalized by log2 of the number of productive unique sequences. For each patient and control, public and private clones were evaluated within the 100 most prevalent clones. Clones were defined as Susac-specific if absent from the healthy and MS cohorts, from around 1,000 published viral clones and from other ImmuneACCESS disease sequences. The public sequencing data were trimmed at Q25 with fastp and processed into clonotypes with MiXCR by TCRdb, which kept only in-frame beta chains. Every CDR3 protein is listed once, alongside the most common genes and DNA of its rows. The V and J calls and clone size are TCRdb's, not the authors'. The sample table records about 300,000 distinct CDR3 sequences; 85% of these occur just once. Roughly 0.21% of the sample belongs to the ten largest clones.

Peripheral blood CD8+ and CD4+ T cells from healthy donors, Susac syndrome patients and multiple sclerosis patients were profiled using high-throughput TCR beta sequencing. Multiple sclerosis controls were treatment-naive patients with stable or active relapsing-remitting disease fulfilling revised McDonald criteria. Bulk CD8+ and CD4+ T cells were purified by magnetic negative isolation, whereas CD8+ TEMRA cells were enriched by FACS. Blood was collected in EDTA tubes and processed within 24 hours, with PBMCs isolated through density gradient centrifugation. PBMCs destined for TCR sequencing were cryopreserved in liquid nitrogen and later thawed in a 37 °C water bath. A purity of at least 90% was achieved for sorted or isolated CD4+, CD8+ and CD8+ TEMRA cells.

In this chain, TRBV28 is recombined with TRBJ2-5; a weak D assignment points to TRBD2 (5 bases agree). This receptor was obtained from a human donor with multiple sclerosis. Source material: CD8+ T cells from PBMCs. The CDR3 corresponds to CASSFLGVWQTQYF. The nucleotide sequence is TGTGCCAGCAGCTTCCTCGGGGTTTGGCAGACCCAGTACTTC. The CDR3 plus the reference TRBV28 and TRBJ2-5 genes for the other parts give the full variable domain: DVKVTQSSRYLVKRTGEKVFLECVQDMDHENMFWYRQDPGLGLRLIYFSYDVKMKEKGDIPEGYSVSREKKERFSLILESASTNQTSMYLCASSFLGVWQTQYFGPGTRLLVL.